A selection of T cell receptor beta chains follows, all from one sample in a study of T cells in Graves' hyperthyroidism and ophthalmopathy. Each CDR3 protein is one row after TCRdb ran MiXCR on the multiplex PCR reads. The sample lists 500,000 to 650,000 distinct CDR3 sequences; approximately 17% were seen once. The sample was blood. These receptors originate from a woman aged 18-29 years with Graves' ophthalmopathy. The CDR3 runs from the conserved cysteine through the conserved F or W. The D gene is left open where the match is weak. The listing skips clone size in some rows; elsewhere it reads once, few, many or a size class.

cdr3_aa: CASRQGPRETQYF
cdr3_nt: TGTGCCAGCAGACAAGGACCCAGGGAGACCCAGTACTTC
j_call: TRBJ2-5
v_call: TRBV28
d_call: NA
clone_size: many

cdr3_aa: CATSRDPGGSFYEQYF
cdr3_nt: TGTGCCACCAGCAGAGATCCAGGGGGGAGTTTCTACGAGCAGTACTTC
j_call: TRBJ2-7
v_call: TRBV15
d_call: NA
clone_size: NA

cdr3_aa: CASSYRGGGNGYTF
cdr3_nt: TGTGCCAGCAGCTACAGGGGCGGCGGAAATGGCTACACCTTC
j_call: TRBJ1-2
v_call: TRBV6-1
d_call: TRBD1
clone_size: few

cdr3_aa: CASTQRMQGAAGELFF
cdr3_nt: TGCGCCAGCACCCAAAGGATGCAGGGGGCAGCCGGGGAGCTGTTTTTT
j_call: TRBJ2-2
v_call: TRBV4-1
d_call: TRBD1
clone_size: few

cdr3_aa: CASSLEQGEQFF
cdr3_nt: TGTGCCAGCAGCTTAGAACAGGGGGAGCAGTTCTTC
j_call: TRBJ2-1
v_call: TRBV11-3
d_call: TRBD1
clone_size: many

cdr3_aa: CASSPSSFSGQGPNYGYTF
cdr3_nt: TGTGCCAGCAGCCCCAGCTCCTTCTCGGGACAGGGCCCTAACTATGGCTACACCTTC
j_call: TRBJ1-2
v_call: TRBV9
d_call: TRBD1
clone_size: NA

cdr3_aa: CASSPPSGRETQYF
cdr3_nt: TGTGCCAGCTCACCGCCTAGCGGGAGAGAGACCCAGTACTTC
j_call: TRBJ2-5
v_call: TRBV18
d_call: TRBD2
clone_size: NA

cdr3_aa: CASSTGQGGKETQYF
cdr3_nt: TGTGCCAGCAGCACTGGACAGGGCGGAAAAGAGACCCAGTACTTC
j_call: TRBJ2-5
v_call: TRBV7-3
d_call: TRBD1
clone_size: NA

cdr3_aa: CAIGGYQGSYEQYF
cdr3_nt: TGTGCCATAGGGGGTTACCAAGGCTCCTACGAGCAGTACTTC
j_call: TRBJ2-7
v_call: TRBV11-2
d_call: NA
clone_size: many

cdr3_aa: CSARARLGSYNSPLHF
cdr3_nt: TGCAGTGCTAGGGCCCGACTTGGCTCCTATAATTCACCCCTCCACTTT
j_call: TRBJ1-6
v_call: TRBV20-1
d_call: NA
clone_size: few

cdr3_aa: CASSYSEGTIKYEQYF
cdr3_nt: TGTGCCAGCAGTTACTCTGAAGGGACAATCAAATACGAGCAGTACTTC
j_call: TRBJ2-7
v_call: TRBV6-2/TRBV6-3
d_call: NA
clone_size: many

cdr3_aa: CASSRTTTPSTDTQYF
cdr3_nt: TGTGCCAGCAGCCGGACTACCACCCCTAGCACAGATACGCAGTATTTT
j_call: TRBJ2-3
v_call: TRBV3-1
d_call: NA
clone_size: few

cdr3_aa: CASSLSKAGEQETQYF
cdr3_nt: TGTGCCAGCAGTTTATCCAAAGCGGGGGAACAAGAGACCCAGTACTTC
j_call: TRBJ2-5
v_call: TRBV27
d_call: TRBD2
clone_size: many

cdr3_aa: CASSERLGASYNSPLHF
cdr3_nt: TGTGCCAGCAGTGAAAGGCTGGGGGCCTCCTATAATTCACCCCTCCACTTT
j_call: TRBJ1-6
v_call: TRBV6-1
d_call: NA
clone_size: NA

cdr3_aa: CSARDTTEYQPQHF
cdr3_nt: TGCAGTGCTAGAGATACGACAGAATATCAGCCCCAGCATTTT
j_call: TRBJ1-5
v_call: TRBV20-1
d_call: NA
clone_size: once

cdr3_aa: CASNLRRRRGPMNTEAFF
cdr3_nt: TGTGCCAGCAACCTAAGGCGCCGAAGGGGACCTATGAACACTGAAGCTTTCTTT
j_call: TRBJ1-1
v_call: TRBV6-1
d_call: NA
clone_size: few

cdr3_aa: CASSQGSQQEAFF
cdr3_nt: TGTGCCAGCAGCCAAGGGTCTCAGCAGGAAGCTTTCTTT
j_call: TRBJ1-1
v_call: TRBV11-3
d_call: NA
clone_size: many

cdr3_aa: CASRVIQGDTEAFF
cdr3_nt: TGTGCCAGCAGAGTAATCCAGGGCGACACTGAAGCTTTCTTT
j_call: TRBJ1-1
v_call: TRBV7-9
d_call: NA
clone_size: many

cdr3_aa: CASSSGGQAYEQYF
cdr3_nt: TGTGCCAGCAGCTCGGGGGGACAAGCCTACGAGCAGTACTTC
j_call: TRBJ2-7
v_call: TRBV5-8
d_call: NA
clone_size: NA

cdr3_aa: CASIDRFNQPQHF
cdr3_nt: TGTGCCAGCATCGACAGATTCAATCAGCCCCAGCATTTT
j_call: TRBJ1-5
v_call: TRBV6-1
d_call: NA
clone_size: NA

cdr3_aa: CASSSRLGLGGNEQFF
cdr3_nt: TGTGCCAGCAGCTCCAGACTGGGACTAGGTGGCAATGAGCAGTTCTTC
j_call: TRBJ2-1
v_call: TRBV9
d_call: TRBD2
clone_size: NA

cdr3_aa: CASSYGQSEAFF
cdr3_nt: TGTGCCAGCAGTTACGGACAGTCTGAAGCTTTCTTT
j_call: TRBJ1-1
v_call: TRBV6-6
d_call: NA
clone_size: few

cdr3_aa: CASSSIPPYGYTF
cdr3_nt: TGTGCCAGTAGTTCGATCCCCCCCTATGGCTACACCTTC
j_call: TRBJ1-2
v_call: TRBV19
d_call: NA
clone_size: NA

cdr3_aa: CAWSVTGGRALNEQFF
cdr3_nt: TGTGCCTGGAGTGTAACTGGCGGGAGGGCCCTCAATGAGCAGTTCTTC
j_call: TRBJ2-1
v_call: TRBV30
d_call: TRBD2
clone_size: many

cdr3_aa: CASSLSTDRDEQYF
cdr3_nt: TGTGCCAGCAGTTTATCGACCGACAGGGACGAGCAGTACTTC
j_call: TRBJ2-7
v_call: TRBV27
d_call: TRBD1
clone_size: many

cdr3_aa: CASSTRTGDQPQHF
cdr3_nt: TGTGCCAGCAGCACCCGGACAGGTGATCAGCCCCAGCATTTT
j_call: TRBJ1-5
v_call: TRBV7-8
d_call: TRBD1
clone_size: NA

cdr3_aa: CASSLEFSVRNTEAFF
cdr3_nt: TGCGCCAGCAGCTTGGAATTCAGCGTAAGGAACACTGAAGCTTTCTTT
j_call: TRBJ1-1
v_call: TRBV5-1
d_call: NA
clone_size: once

cdr3_aa: CSANRDRKGQPQHF
cdr3_nt: TGCAGTGCGAACCGGGACAGAAAAGGTCAGCCCCAGCATTTT
j_call: TRBJ1-5
v_call: TRBV20-1
d_call: TRBD1
clone_size: NA

cdr3_aa: CASSQGESSGANVLTF
cdr3_nt: TGTGCCAGCAGCCAAGGGGAGTCCTCTGGGGCCAACGTCCTGACTTTC
j_call: TRBJ2-6
v_call: TRBV4-2
d_call: NA
clone_size: many

cdr3_aa: CSASDLAGGPNEQFF
cdr3_nt: TGCAGTGCTAGTGACCTAGCGGGGGGGCCCAATGAGCAGTTCTTC
j_call: TRBJ2-1
v_call: TRBV20-1
d_call: TRBD2
clone_size: many

cdr3_aa: CASSQGPSGGPIQETQYF
cdr3_nt: TGCGCCAGCAGTCAAGGTCCTAGCGGGGGCCCCATCCAAGAGACCCAGTACTTC
j_call: TRBJ2-5
v_call: TRBV4-1
d_call: TRBD2
clone_size: NA

cdr3_aa: CAWATGDYGYTF
cdr3_nt: TGTGCCTGGGCAACGGGGGACTATGGCTACACCTTC
j_call: TRBJ1-2
v_call: TRBV30
d_call: NA
clone_size: many

cdr3_aa: CASRGSWNTGELFF
cdr3_nt: TGTGCCAGCAGAGGGAGTTGGAACACCGGGGAGCTGTTTTTT
j_call: TRBJ2-2
v_call: TRBV7-2
d_call: NA
clone_size: many

cdr3_aa: CASSPAPADTQYF
cdr3_nt: TGTGCCAGCAGCCCCGCACCCGCAGATACGCAGTATTTT
j_call: TRBJ2-3
v_call: TRBV11-2
d_call: NA
clone_size: many

cdr3_aa: CASSYWAEENTEAFF
cdr3_nt: TGTGCCAGCAGTTACTGGGCAGAAGAGAACACTGAAGCTTTCTTT
j_call: TRBJ1-1
v_call: TRBV6-5
d_call: NA
clone_size: many

cdr3_aa: CASSPLTGSTDTQYF
cdr3_nt: TGCGCCAGCAGCCCCTTGACAGGGAGCACAGATACGCAGTATTTT
j_call: TRBJ2-3
v_call: TRBV5-1
d_call: TRBD1
clone_size: many